This T cell receptor beta chain was captured by sequencing in a study of cytomegalovirus exposure and HLA in healthy donors. Whole-study findings and limits: Roughly uniform sequencing depth across donors was assumed, possibly incorrectly. Common viral pathogens seemed, in a later analysis, to connect with several of the most significant clusters. Later analysis found that TCR beta chains associated with HLA were more clonally expanded than other, equally common chains. An analysis was carried out later, and it reportedly showed fewer N-insertions in an Asian-associated ancestry cluster than the roughly 700-donor mean.

PCR amplification relied on 60 Vbeta primers (plus 13 Jbeta primers). Data came from immunoSEQ multiplex PCR; TCRdb stores just in-frame clones and leaves some out. The sample includes about 180,000 clones, around 81% seen only once; the top ten take about 2.2%. As regards this clone: Its cognate antigen is unknown.

CDR1 and CDR2 from the germline V gene are GTSNPN and SVGIG (reference sequence). CDR3 length equals 13 residues. The V gene lost 5 bases and the J gene lost 0 bases, with 8 bases spanning the gap. This sequence joins TRBV30 and TRBJ1-5; D is possibly TRBD1 (5 bases). The clonotype was recovered from a young woman in good health and CMV-seronegative. Sequencing was done on a sample of PBMCs. The CDR3 DNA reads TGTGCCTGGGCGACAGATAGCAATCAGCCCCAGCATTTT. It specifies CAWATDSNQPQHF. The whole variable domain, filled in from reference TRBV30 and TRBJ1-5, reads SQTIHQWPATLVQPVGSPLSLECTVEGTSNPNLYWYRQAAGRGLQLLFYSVGIGQISSEVPQNLSASRPQDRQFILSSKKLLLSDSGFYLCAWATDSNQPQHFGDGTRLSIL.